Below are 20 T cell receptor beta chains sequenced from a single sample in a study of T cell clusters in autoimmune cytopenias. Each sample's input was roughly 250 ng genomic DNA, approximately 37,500 genome equivalents. Multiplex touch-down PCR amplified TRB using TRB-A and TRB-B pools in one tube. TCRdb re-called the multiplex PCR reads and catalogs CDR3 proteins one per entry, DNA excluded. Its clone listing holds about 3,400 distinct CDR3 sequences. The sample was peripheral blood. These TCRs come from a human donor with an autoimmune cytopenia, with autoimmune hepatitis or in good health (not recorded which).

Judged by frequency, this clonotype is medium-sized. The rearrangement joins TRBV7-9 to TRBJ1-4; TCRdb proposes TRBD1, but this gene call is untestable without DNA. Per the germline V gene, CDR1 is SEHNR and CDR2 is FQNEAQ (reference sequence). CDR3 length: 14 amino acids. The CDR3 is CASSPGASNEKLFF.

The chain carries TRBV19 and TRBJ2-4; TCRdb lists TRBD1, though no DNA is available to test this call. Looked up from germline, CDR1 is LNHDA and CDR2 is SQIVND (reference sequence). The CDR3 is 18 residues long. CDR3 residues: CASSFHFRDRLAKNIQYF.

CDR3 residues: CASSLGAWQGSYNEQFF. The chain uses TRBV7-9 and TRBJ2-1; TCRdb outputs TRBD1, but without DNA this stays unchecked. Germline V CDR1 and CDR2: SEHNR, FQNEAQ (reference sequence). The CDR3 covers 17 residues. Looking up the rest from reference TRBV7-9 and TRBJ2-1 gives the full variable domain: DTGVSQNPRHKITKRGQNVTFRCDPISEHNRLYWYRQTLGQGPEFLTYFQNEAQLEKSRLLSDRFSAERPKGSFSTLEIQRTEQGDSAMYLCASSLGAWQGSYNEQFFGPGTRLTVL.

The CDR3 reads CASSEYRQETQYF. The chain joins TRBV28 to TRBJ2-5; there is no DNA to check the TCRdb D call of TRBD1. CDR1 is MDHEN and CDR2 is SYDVKM in the germline V gene. This CDR3 comprises 13 residues.

CDR3 in amino acids: CASSWSGTSGYEQYF. The chain couples TRBV27 to TRBJ2-7; lacking DNA, the TRBD2 call made by TCRdb goes unchecked. The CDR3 runs to 15 residues. The V gene's germline CDR1 is MNHEY and CDR2 SMNVEV (reference sequence).

This clonotype is called medium-sized based on its frequency. The rearrangement links TRBV7-2 to TRBJ2-7. The CDR3 totals 12 residues. Germline V CDR1 and CDR2: SGHTA, FQGNSA. CDR3 sequence reads: CASSLNGWEQYF.

This clonotype is called medium-sized based on its frequency. This sequence joins TRBV10-3 and TRBJ1-1. The germline V gene has CDR1 ENHRY and CDR2 SYGVKD. The CDR3 consists of 13 residues. The CDR3 reads CAISAVGETEAFF.

Judged by frequency, this clonotype is medium-sized (0.01 to 0.1%). The chain's CDR3 is CASSSQGSWAETQYF. The V gene is TRBV7-2, the J gene TRBJ2-5; checking the TCRdb D call of TRBD1 is not possible without DNA. CDR3 length equals 15 residues. The germline V gene has CDR1 SGHTA and CDR2 FQGNSA.

This chain connects TRBV5-8 to TRBJ1-2. The germline gives CDR1 SGHTS, CDR2 YDEGEE. The CDR3 loop spans 14 amino acids. CDR3 sequence reads: CASSLDHSYYGYTF.

This chain joins TRBV6-4 and TRBJ2-1; the D call of TRBD1 rests on TCRdb alone, since no DNA is present to check it. Germline CDR1 is MRHNA and CDR2 is SNTAGT. The CDR3 sequence is 18 residues long. The chain's CDR3 is CASRGRQGRGQKGNEQFF.

Its frequency marks this clonotype as medium-sized. The chain carries TRBV19 and TRBJ1-5; TCRdb's D call of TRBD1 is untestable without DNA. This CDR3 is 16 amino acids long. Germline V gene lookup returns CDR1 LNHDA and CDR2 SQIVND (reference sequence). CDR3 region: CASSIGEGLGNQPQHF.

J is TRBJ2-5 and V is TRBV28; the D gene TCRdb calls, TRBD2, cannot be checked with no DNA. The CDR3 is 17 amino acids. CDR1 is MDHEN, CDR2 SYDVKM, per germline. CDR3 residues: CASSPFSGRAGQETQYF.

By frequency, this clonotype registers medium-sized. The CDR3 sequence is CASSLGSPYEQYF. The chain recombines TRBV6-5 with TRBJ2-7. The germline V gene encodes CDR1 MNHEY and CDR2 SVGAGI. The CDR3 runs 13 residues.

Frequency places this clonotype as medium-sized. The V gene is TRBV6-5, the J gene TRBJ1-6; with no DNA, the TCRdb D assignment of TRBD1 cannot be verified. CDR1 is MNHEY and CDR2 is SVGAGI in the germline V gene. CDR3 length: 15 residues. CDR3 in amino acids: CASSYSHGDLSPLHF.

V usage is TRBV25-1 and J usage is TRBJ1-3; TCRdb's assignment of TRBD1 cannot be checked, as there is no DNA. Germline CDR1 MGHDK, CDR2 SYGVNS. The CDR3 is 14 amino acids. Here the CDR3 reads CASRETGSGNTIYF.

Measured by frequency, this clonotype is medium-sized. J is TRBJ1-6 and V is TRBV7-9; TCRdb's assignment of TRBD1 cannot be checked, as there is no DNA. CDR1 is SEHNR and CDR2 is FQNEAQ in the germline V gene (reference sequence). The CDR3 consists of 15 residues. CDR3 region: CASSPPSSYNSPLHF. The whole variable domain, remainder taken from reference TRBV7-9 and TRBJ1-6, is DTGVSQNPRHKITKRGQNVTFRCDPISEHNRLYWYRQTLGQGPEFLTYFQNEAQLEKSRLLSDRFSAERPKGSFSTLEIQRTEQGDSAMYLCASSPPSSYNSPLHFGNGTRLTVT.

According to its frequency, this clonotype is medium-sized. The chain couples TRBV20-1 to TRBJ1-2; TCRdb indicates TRBD1, and absent DNA this call remains unverified. This CDR3 has 14 residues. The V gene's germline CDR1 is DFQATT and CDR2 SNEGSKA (reference sequence). The CDR3 protein is CSASNRDSNYGYTF.

Measured by frequency, this clonotype is medium-sized. The J gene is TRBJ2-3, the V gene TRBV7-6; with no DNA, the TCRdb D assignment of TRBD2 cannot be verified. The CDR3 consists of 13 residues. Germline V CDR1 and CDR2: SGHVS, FNYEAQ. CDR3 loop: CASSTRDSDTQYF.

This clonotype is identified as medium-sized from frequency. The genes are TRBV5-6 and TRBJ2-3; as DNA is missing, the TRBD1 call by TCRdb cannot be tested. From germline, CDR1 is SGHDT and CDR2 YYEEEE. CDR3 length equals 14 residues. CDR3 region: CASSWQGATDTQYF.

Considering frequency, this clonotype is medium-sized. The chain uses TRBV19 and TRBJ2-7. There are 13 residues in the CDR3. Germline V gene sequence: CDR1 LNHDA, CDR2 SQIVND (reference sequence). CDR3 residues: CASSISYRNEQYF.